These 5 T cell receptor beta chains originate from one sample sequenced in a study of Graves' ophthalmopathy and Graves' hyperthyroidism. Transcripts of RNA were the source for amplifying TCR beta CDR3 regions. HTBI primers served in a first-round RT-PCR, which a second-round multiplex PCR followed. TCRdb fed the multiplex PCR reads into MiXCR, producing one record per CDR3 protein. The sample consists of just over 600,000 distinct CDR3 sequences, 22% of them appearing once. Input material: peripheral blood. The receptors stem from a woman between 18 and 29 years old with stable Graves' hyperthyroidism. Some clones in this sample may be carry-over from other donors' samples.

Many counts were recorded for this clonotype. The chain employs TRBV2 and TRBJ2-5, with D perhaps given as TRBD1 or TRBD2 (6 bases each). Looked up from germline, CDR1 is SNHLY and CDR2 is FYNNEI. The CDR3 has 17 amino acids. The V gene lost 3 bases and the J gene lost 1 base, with 18 bases spanning the gap. CDR3: CASSERRLEGVQETQYF. In DNA form, the CDR3 reads TGTGCCAGCAGTGAGAGGAGACTAGAGGGGGTCCAAGAGACCCAGTACTTC.

There are a few counts of this clonotype. V and J are TRBV5-1 and TRBJ2-2; the match to TRBD2 covers 10 bases. The V and J ends lost 6 bases and 7 bases, in that order; junction bases with no gene match: 9. CDR1 and CDR2 (germline): SGHRS, YFSETQ. The CDR3 is 15 amino acids. The CDR3 loop is CASKWLAGANGELFF. For the CDR3, the DNA is TGCGCCAGCAAGTGGCTAGCGGGGGCCAACGGGGAGCTGTTTTTT. Full variable domain (rest looked up from reference TRBV5-1 and TRBJ2-2): KAGVTQTPRYLIKTRGQQVTLSCSPISGHRSVSWYQQTPGQGLQFLFEYFSETQRNKGNFPGRFSGRQFSNSRSEMNVSTLELGDSALYLCASKWLAGANGELFFGEGSRLTVL.

This clonotype has a count of ten or more. J is TRBJ1-1 and V is TRBV12-3 or TRBV12-4; D gene unclear. CDR3 length: 14 residues. V was pared by 5 bases and J by 5 bases, with 15 bases between. CDR3 DNA: TGTGCCAGCAGTAAGCGGGGTGCGGGAACTGAAGCTTTCTTT. It codes for CASSKRGAGTEAFF.

This clonotype was observed many times. This chain joins TRBV29-1 and TRBJ1-2, with TRBD1 matching over 9 bases. There are 15 residues in the CDR3. Trimming took 7 bases from V and 7 from J; bases not matched to a gene: 16. Looked up from germline, CDR1 is SQVTM and CDR2 is ANQGSEA. The CDR3: CSASGTGPPSTGYTF. CDR3 nucleotide sequence: TGCAGCGCGTCCGGGACAGGGCCTCCTTCGACTGGCTACACCTTC.

A few counts support this clonotype. V and J are TRBV5-1 and TRBJ2-5, with unresolved D. This CDR3 region has 14 residues. V was shortened by 0 bases and J by 5 bases, with 11 bases between the two germline ends. Per the germline V gene, CDR1 is SGHRS and CDR2 is YFSETQ. The CDR3 sequence: CASSLEGPAETQYF. The CDR3 DNA is TGCGCCAGCAGCTTGGAAGGCCCAGCGGAGACCCAGTACTTC.